These 16 T cell receptor beta chains originate from one sample sequenced in a study of graft-versus-host responses after intestinal transplantation. TCRdb's copy holds only in-frame clones and misses some; the assay was immunoSEQ multiplex PCR. The sample includes around 99,000 clones, roughly 87% of them seen just once. These TCRs' antigens remain unknown. Sample: unstimulated CD4+ T cells sorted from spleen or lymph node cells, taken before transplant. These receptors came from a human donor who was the organ donor for an intestinal transplant.

The rearrangement joins TRBV30 to TRBJ2-1; possible D gene TRBD1, 5 bases. CDR3 length: 13 amino acids. Deletions cut 2 bases from V and 4 bases from J, with 9 bases between. In germline, CDR1 is GTSNPN, CDR2 SVGIG (reference sequence). The CDR3 DNA sequence: TGTGCCTGGAGTAGACAGCTATACAATGAGCAGTTCTTC. Its protein is CAWSRQLYNEQFF.

J is TRBJ1-4 and V is TRBV2; maybe TRBD1 (5 bases). The CDR3 is made up of 17 amino acids. The V gene lost 3 bases and the J gene lost 8 bases, with 22 bases spanning the gap. From germline, CDR1 is SNHLY and CDR2 FYNNEI. CDR3 sequence reads: CASSEGGSLPKGEKLFF. CDR3 DNA: TGTGCCAGCAGTGAGGGGGGAAGCCTTCCCAAAGGAGAAAAACTGTTTTTT.

The rearrangement uses TRBV11-1 and TRBJ2-5, with 7 bases lining up with TRBD2. CDR1 is SGHAT and CDR2 is FQDESV in the germline V gene (reference sequence). The CDR3 spans 17 residues. With V trimmed by 1 base and J by 2 bases, 10 bases remained unmatched. The CDR3 region has the DNA TGTGCCAGCAGCTTAGGATTTGGCCTAGCGGAGCAAGAGACCCAGTACTTC. The encoded protein is CASSLGFGLAEQETQYF.

The V gene is TRBV19, the J gene TRBJ2-2; D not resolved. The CDR3 spans 15 residues. The V and J ends lost 5 bases and 1 base respectively, with 11 bases between them. Germline CDR1 is LNHDA and CDR2 is SQIVND (reference sequence). The CDR3 here is CASSSHRRNTGELFF. In DNA, the CDR3 is TGTGCCAGTAGTTCCCACCGGAGGAACACCGGGGAGCTGTTTTTT.

The chain employs TRBV9 and TRBJ2-2; 7 bases are shared with TRBD1. CDR3 size: 14 residues. Unmatched junction bases numbered 5, after V lost 6 bases and J lost 3 bases. In germline, CDR1 is SGDLS, CDR2 YYNGEE. The CDR3 coding sequence is TGTGCCAGCAAATACCAGGGGGACACCGGGGAGCTGTTTTTT. It codes for CASKYQGDTGELFF.

The chain carries TRBV19 and TRBJ2-7, with no clear D. The CDR3 is 14 residues long. V gave up 1 base and J gave up 3 bases, with 10 bases separating them. Germline V gene data show CDR1 as LNHDA and CDR2 as SQIVND (reference sequence). The CDR3 sequence is CASSIGGSNYEQYF. The CDR3 DNA reads TGTGCCAGTAGTATAGGCGGCAGCAACTACGAGCAGTACTTC.

The V call is TRBV6-1, the J call TRBJ2-3, with 7 bases identical to TRBD2. Germline loops: CDR1 MNHNS, CDR2 SASEGT. The CDR3 is 15 amino acids. V shed 6 bases and J 0 bases; nucleotides not matched to a gene: 6. The CDR3 is CASRSSSGSTDTQYF. As DNA, the CDR3 is TGTGCCAGCAGATCCTCTAGCGGCAGCACAGATACGCAGTATTTT.

V gene TRBV10-3 combines with J gene TRBJ2-7; tentatively, D is TRBD1 or TRBD2 (5 bases each). The germline gives CDR1 ENHRY, CDR2 SYGVKD. V gave up 3 bases and J gave up 4 bases, with 10 bases separating them. This CDR3 region has 13 residues. The CDR3 loop reads CAISERGDYEQYF. The CDR3 DNA is TGTGCCATCAGTGAAAGAGGGGATTACGAGCAGTACTTC.

J is TRBJ1-5 and V is TRBV6-1, with D perhaps matching TRBD1 (5 bases). Germline loops: CDR1 MNHNS, CDR2 SASEGT. The CDR3 runs to 19 residues. V was pared by 1 base and J by 1 base, with 20 bases between. The CDR3 DNA reads as TGTGCCAGCAGTGAAGATTCCGGGACTCTGAGAGGGAGCAATCAGCCCCAGCATTTT. Translated: CASSEDSGTLRGSNQPQHF.

The chain carries TRBV19 and TRBJ2-1; 9 bases map to TRBD2. The CDR3 has 14 amino acids. The germline V gene has CDR1 LNHDA and CDR2 SQIVND (reference sequence). V trimming: 3 bases; J trimming: 3 bases; junction bases outside the gene matches: 0. The CDR3 loop reads CASSMRGGYNEQFF. CDR3 nucleotides: TGTGCCAGTAGTATGCGGGGGGGCTACAATGAGCAGTTCTTC.

This sequence joins TRBV7-2 and TRBJ2-5; 14 positions match TRBD2. Germline lookup yields CDR1 SGHTA and CDR2 FQGNSA. V lost 5 bases and J lost 2; bases outside the gene matches: 7. The CDR3 has 17 amino acids. Here the CDR3 DNA reads TGTGCCAGCAGCCGGACTAGCGGGGGGCCTTCACAAGAGACCCAGTACTTC. Protein: CASSRTSGGPSQETQYF.

The chain is built from TRBV19 and TRBJ2-3, with TRBD2 as a possible D gene (5 bases). This CDR3 has 15 residues. The ends were cut back, 5 bases at V and 3 bases at J, with 15 bases in the middle. The V gene's germline CDR1 is LNHDA and CDR2 SQIVND (reference sequence). This CDR3 reads CASSSAGKVTDTQYF. CDR3 bases: TGTGCCAGTAGTTCAGCCGGGAAGGTGACAGATACGCAGTATTTT.

CDR3: CAISSGNEQFF. The CDR3 DNA reads as TGTGCCATCAGTTCAGGGAATGAGCAGTTCTTC. This chain uses TRBV10-3 with TRBJ2-1, with a weak D call TRBD1 (5 bases). The V gene's germline CDR1 is ENHRY and CDR2 SYGVKD. This CDR3 region has 11 residues. V gave up 5 bases and J gave up 7 bases, with 6 bases separating them.

In regard to this clone: The sample has other DNA sequences that encode this CDR3 too. The J gene is TRBJ1-1, the V gene TRBV5-1, with D possibly being TRBD1 (5 bases). This CDR3 comprises 13 residues. In germline, CDR1 is SGHRS, CDR2 YFSETQ. The V end was cut by 4 bases, the J end by 1 base, with 8 bases between. The chain's CDR3 is CASSPGGNTEAFF. DNA of the CDR3: TGCGCCAGCAGCCCGGGGGGGAACACTGAAGCTTTCTTT.

V is TRBV30 and J is TRBJ1-4, with D unclear. Trimming left V 0 bases short and J 8 bases short, with 13 bases between. CDR1 GTSNPN and CDR2 SVGIG come from the germline V gene (reference sequence). The CDR3 sequence is 14 residues long. CDR3 coding DNA: TGTGCCTGGAGTGTAGGTACACCTGGAGAAAAACTGTTTTTT. This gives the protein CAWSVGTPGEKLFF.

This clone came up a few times. The V gene is TRBV7-3, the J gene TRBJ2-1, with D perhaps assigned TRBD1 or TRBD2 (7 bases each). There are 15 residues in the CDR3. The V gene lost 4 bases and the J gene lost 3 bases, with 13 bases spanning the gap. Germline V lookup: CDR1 SGHTA, CDR2 FQGTGA. The CDR3 DNA follows: TGTGCCAGCAGCTGGGGGGGACAGAACTACAATGAGCAGTTCTTC. Translated: CASSWGGQNYNEQFF.